This TCR beta chain was sequenced in a study of monozygotic twins with inflammatory bowel disease. Germline-derived CDR1 and CDR2 are SEHNR and FQNEAQ (reference sequence). The CDR3 is 13 amino acids. Concerning this clonotype: What it binds is not known.

Around 3,600 ng of total RNA went into each TCR library. cDNA for each sample came from eight separate reactions. Reprocessing the 5' RACE reads, TCRdb reports a single entry for every CDR3 protein and omits DNA. The ten most abundant clones cover about 5% of a sample with some 300,000 distinct CDR3 sequences. Findings and limits, study-wide: Clonotype overlap with others was lower in IBD patients than in healthy twins, a difference that was greatest with disease activity.

What was sequenced was blood. The receptor comes from a human donor with ulcerative colitis or Crohn's disease, or a healthy co-twin of an affected twin (not recorded which). The chain recombines TRBV7-9 with TRBJ2-3; TCRdb's D gene call, TRBD2, goes unchecked for lack of DNA. The CDR3 loop is CASKPGGPDTQYF.